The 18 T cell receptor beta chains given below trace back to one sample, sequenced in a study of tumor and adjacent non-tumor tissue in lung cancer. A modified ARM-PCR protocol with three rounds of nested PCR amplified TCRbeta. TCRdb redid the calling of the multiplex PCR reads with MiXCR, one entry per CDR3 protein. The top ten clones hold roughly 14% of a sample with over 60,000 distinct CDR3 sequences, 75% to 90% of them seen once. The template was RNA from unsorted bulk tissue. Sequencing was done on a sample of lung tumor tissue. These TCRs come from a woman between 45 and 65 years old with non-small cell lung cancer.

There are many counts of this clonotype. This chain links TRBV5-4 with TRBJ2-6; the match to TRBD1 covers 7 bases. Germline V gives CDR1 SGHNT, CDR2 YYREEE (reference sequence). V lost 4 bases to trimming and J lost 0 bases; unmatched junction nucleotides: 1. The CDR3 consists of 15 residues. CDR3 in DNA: TGTGCCAGCAGCCCAGGGGGCTCTGGGGCCAACGTCCTGACTTTC. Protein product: CASSPGGSGANVLTF. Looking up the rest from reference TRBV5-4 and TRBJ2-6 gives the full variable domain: ETGVTQSPTHLIKTRGQQVTLRCSSQSGHNTVSWYQQALGQGPQFIFQYYREEENGRGNFPPRFSGLQFPNYSSELNVNALELDDSALYLCASSPGGSGANVLTFGAGSRLTVL.

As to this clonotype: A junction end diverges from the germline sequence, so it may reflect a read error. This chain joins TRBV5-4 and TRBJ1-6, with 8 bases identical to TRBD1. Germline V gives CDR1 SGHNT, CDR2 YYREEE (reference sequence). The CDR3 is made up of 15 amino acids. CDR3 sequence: CACSSNRGAGSPLHF. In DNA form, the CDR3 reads TGTGCCTGCAGCTCGAACAGGGGGGCTGGTTCACCCCTTCACTTT.

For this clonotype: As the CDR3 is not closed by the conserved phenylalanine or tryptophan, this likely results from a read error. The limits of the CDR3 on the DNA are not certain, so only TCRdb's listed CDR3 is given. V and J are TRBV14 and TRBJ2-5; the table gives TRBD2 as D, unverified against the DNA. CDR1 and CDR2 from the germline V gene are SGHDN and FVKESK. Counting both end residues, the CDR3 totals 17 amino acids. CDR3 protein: CASSLGLAATLKETQHL.

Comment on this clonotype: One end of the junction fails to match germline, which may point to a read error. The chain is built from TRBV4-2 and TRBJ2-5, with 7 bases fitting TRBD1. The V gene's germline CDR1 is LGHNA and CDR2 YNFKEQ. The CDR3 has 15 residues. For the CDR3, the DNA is TGTGCCAGCAGCAATGACAGGGAGCGCCAAGAGACCCAATACTTC. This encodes CASSNDRERQETQYF.

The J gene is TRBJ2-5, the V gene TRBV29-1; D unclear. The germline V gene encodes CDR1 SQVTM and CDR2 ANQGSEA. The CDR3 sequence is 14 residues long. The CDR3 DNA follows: TGCGGCCTTTCAGAGCAGAGGTTTCGAGAGACCCAGTACTTC. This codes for CGLSEQRFRETQYF.

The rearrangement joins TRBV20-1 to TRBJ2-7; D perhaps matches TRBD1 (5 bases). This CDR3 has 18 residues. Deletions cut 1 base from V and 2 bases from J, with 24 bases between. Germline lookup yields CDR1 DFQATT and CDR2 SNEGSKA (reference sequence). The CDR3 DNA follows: TGCAGTGCTAGAGGGGAAGTGGAGATCAGGGATGTAACCTACGAGCAGTACTTC. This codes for CSARGEVEIRDVTYEQYF.

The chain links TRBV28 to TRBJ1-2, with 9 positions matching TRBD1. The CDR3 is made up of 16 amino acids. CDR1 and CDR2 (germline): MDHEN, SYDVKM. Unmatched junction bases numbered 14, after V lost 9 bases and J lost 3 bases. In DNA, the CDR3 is TGTGCCAGAACTTTAATTCGCACAGGGGGCGACTATGGCTACACCTTC. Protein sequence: CARTLIRTGGDYGYTF.

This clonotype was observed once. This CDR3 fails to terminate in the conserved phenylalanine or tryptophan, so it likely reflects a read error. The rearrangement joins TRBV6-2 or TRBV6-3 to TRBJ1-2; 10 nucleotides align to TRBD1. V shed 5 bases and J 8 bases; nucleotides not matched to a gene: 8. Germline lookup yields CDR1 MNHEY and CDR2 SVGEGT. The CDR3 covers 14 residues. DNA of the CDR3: TGTGCCAGCAGTGCCGGGACAGGGGTGAGCGGCTACACCTTA. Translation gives CASSAGTGVSGYTL.

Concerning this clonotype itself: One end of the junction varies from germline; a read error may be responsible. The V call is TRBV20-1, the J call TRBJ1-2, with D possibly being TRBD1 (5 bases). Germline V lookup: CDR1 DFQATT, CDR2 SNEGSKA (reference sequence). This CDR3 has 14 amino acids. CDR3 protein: CSAPPGPGVNGYTF. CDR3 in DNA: TGCAGTGCGCCCCCGGGACCGGGGGTTAATGGTTACACCTTC.

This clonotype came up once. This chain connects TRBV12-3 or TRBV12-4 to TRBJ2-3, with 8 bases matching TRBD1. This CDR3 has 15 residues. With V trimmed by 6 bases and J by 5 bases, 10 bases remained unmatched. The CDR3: CASSPGQGVGDTQYF. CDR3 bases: TGTGCCAGCAGCCCTGGACAGGGCGTAGGAGATACGCAGTATTTT.

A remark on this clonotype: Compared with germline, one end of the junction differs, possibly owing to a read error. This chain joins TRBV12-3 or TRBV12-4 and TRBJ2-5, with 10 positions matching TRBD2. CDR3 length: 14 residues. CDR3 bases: TGTGCCAGCAGCCCACTAGCGGGATCTGAGACCCAGTATTTC. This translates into CASSPLAGSETQYF.

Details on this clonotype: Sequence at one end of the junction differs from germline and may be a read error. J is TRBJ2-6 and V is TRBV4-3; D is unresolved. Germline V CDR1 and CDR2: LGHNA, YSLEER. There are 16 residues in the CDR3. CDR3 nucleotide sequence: TGCGCCAGCAGTCAAGATGCATTCTCTGGGGCCAACGTCCTGACTTTC. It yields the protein CASSQDAFSGANVLTF.

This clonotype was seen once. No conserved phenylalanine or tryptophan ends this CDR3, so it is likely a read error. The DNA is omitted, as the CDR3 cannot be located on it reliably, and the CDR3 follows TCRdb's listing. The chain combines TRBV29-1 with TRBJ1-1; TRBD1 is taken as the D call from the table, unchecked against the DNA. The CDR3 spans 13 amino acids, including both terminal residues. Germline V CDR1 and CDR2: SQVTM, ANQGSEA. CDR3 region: CSVGQVFLTEVFI.

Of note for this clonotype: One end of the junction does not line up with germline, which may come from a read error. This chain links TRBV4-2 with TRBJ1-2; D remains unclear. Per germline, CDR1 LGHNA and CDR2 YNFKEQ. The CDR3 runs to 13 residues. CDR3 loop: CARSQEGIGGYTF. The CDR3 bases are TGTGCCAGGAGCCAAGAGGGAATAGGTGGCTACACATTC.

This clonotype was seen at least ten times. In DNA form, the CDR3 reads TGTGCCAGCAGCCCGGCGGCGGGGCAGAGGTCCCAGCATTTT. Encoded protein: CASSPAAGQRSQHF. The gene calls are TRBV7-8 and TRBJ1-5, with TRBD1 as a possible D gene (5 bases). V was shortened by 5 bases and J by 11 bases, with 19 bases between the two germline ends. This CDR3 has 14 amino acids. CDR1 is SGHVS, CDR2 FQNEAQ, per germline.

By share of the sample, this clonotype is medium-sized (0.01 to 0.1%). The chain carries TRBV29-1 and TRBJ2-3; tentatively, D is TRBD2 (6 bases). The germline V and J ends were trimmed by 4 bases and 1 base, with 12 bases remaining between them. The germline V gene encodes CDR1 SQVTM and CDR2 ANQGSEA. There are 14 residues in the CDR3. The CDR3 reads CSVVRDGGTDTQYF. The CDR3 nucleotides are TGCAGCGTTGTGCGGGACGGGGGCACAGATACGCAGTATTTT.

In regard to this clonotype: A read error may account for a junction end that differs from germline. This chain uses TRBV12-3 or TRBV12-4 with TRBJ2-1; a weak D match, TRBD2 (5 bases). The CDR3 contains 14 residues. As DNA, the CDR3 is TGTGTCAGCGGCAGGACGGACGGATCGGGTGAGCAGTTCTTC. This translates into CVSGRTDGSGEQFF.

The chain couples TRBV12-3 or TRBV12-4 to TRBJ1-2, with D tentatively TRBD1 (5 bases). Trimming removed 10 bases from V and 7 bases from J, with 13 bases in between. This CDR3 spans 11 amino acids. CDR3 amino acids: CATTTGSGYTF. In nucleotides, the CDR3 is TGTGCCACCACTACAGGTTCTGGCTACACCTTC.